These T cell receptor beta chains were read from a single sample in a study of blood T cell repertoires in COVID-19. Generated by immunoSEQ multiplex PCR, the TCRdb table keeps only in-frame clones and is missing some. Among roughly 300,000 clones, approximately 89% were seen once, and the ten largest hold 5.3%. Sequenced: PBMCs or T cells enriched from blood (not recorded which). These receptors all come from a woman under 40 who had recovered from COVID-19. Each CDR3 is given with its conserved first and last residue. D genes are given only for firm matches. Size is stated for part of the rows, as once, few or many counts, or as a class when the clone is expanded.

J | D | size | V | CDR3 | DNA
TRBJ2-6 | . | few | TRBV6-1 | CASSEGGAGANVLTF | TGTGCCAGCAGTGAAGGGGGCGCTGGGGCCAACGTCCTGACTTTC
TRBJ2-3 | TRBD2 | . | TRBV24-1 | CATSDPGLAGLQYF | TGTGCCACCAGTGACCCCGGACTAGCGGGGCTGCAGTATTTT
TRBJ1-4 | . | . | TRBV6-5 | CASSLNPVREKLFF | TGTGCCAGCAGTCTGAACCCAGTACGAGAAAAACTGTTTTTT
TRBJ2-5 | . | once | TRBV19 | CASSPARGRQTQYF | TGTGCCAGTAGTCCGGCGCGGGGTCGACAGACCCAGTACTTC
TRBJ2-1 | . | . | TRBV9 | CASSVPGNEQFF | TGTGCCAGCAGCGTACCCGGCAATGAGCAGTTCTTC
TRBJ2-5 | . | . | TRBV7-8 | CASSWTRQETQYF | TGTGCCAGCAGCTGGACACGCCAAGAGACCCAGTACTTC
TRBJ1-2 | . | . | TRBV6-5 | CASTRGGGYGYTF | TGTGCCAGCACCCGTGGGGGAGGCTATGGCTACACCTTC
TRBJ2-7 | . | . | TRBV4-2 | CASSPLGRQTYEQYF | TGTGCCAGCAGCCCCCTCGGCAGGCAAACCTACGAGCAGTACTTC
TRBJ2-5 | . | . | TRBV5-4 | CASSLDPDSQETQYF | TGTGCCAGCAGCTTGGACCCGGACAGCCAAGAGACCCAGTACTTC
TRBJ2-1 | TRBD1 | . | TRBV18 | CASSVQGSNNEQFF | TGTGCCAGCTCAGTACAGGGGAGCAACAATGAGCAGTTCTTC
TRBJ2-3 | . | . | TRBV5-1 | CASSLAWGRTITDTQYF | TGCGCCAGCAGCTTGGCCTGGGGGAGGACAATCACAGATACGCAGTATTTT
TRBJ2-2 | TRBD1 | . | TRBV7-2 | CASSLDRGPGELFF | TGTGCCAGCAGCTTAGACAGGGGGCCCGGGGAGCTGTTTTTT
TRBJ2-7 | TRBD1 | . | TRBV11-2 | CASSEGGPPYEQYF | TGTGCCAGCAGCGAAGGGGGCCCTCCCTACGAGCAGTACTTC
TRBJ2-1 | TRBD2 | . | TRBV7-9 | CASSSLPGLASYNEQFF | TGTGCCAGCAGCTCTCTTCCGGGACTAGCGTCCTACAATGAGCAGTTCTTC
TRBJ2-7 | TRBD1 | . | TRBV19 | CASSSHLPGGMQYF | TGTGCCAGTAGTAGCCACCTTCCAGGGGGCATGCAGTACTTC
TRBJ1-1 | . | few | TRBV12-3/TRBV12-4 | CASRGVGTEAFF | TGTGCCAGCCGGGGGGTGGGGACTGAAGCTTTCTTT
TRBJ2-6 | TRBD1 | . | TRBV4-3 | CASSHYRGQSSGANVLTF | TGCGCCAGCAGCCACTACAGGGGCCAGAGCTCTGGGGCCAACGTCCTGACTTTC
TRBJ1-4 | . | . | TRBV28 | CASSLPDSTYEKLFF | TGTGCCAGCAGTTTACCGGACAGCACTTATGAAAAACTGTTTTTT
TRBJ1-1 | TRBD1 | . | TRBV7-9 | CAIETGGPEAFF | TGTGCCATAGAGACAGGGGGCCCTGAAGCTTTCTTT
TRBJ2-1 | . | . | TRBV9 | CASSRTGRDEQFF | TGTGCCAGCAGTCGGACAGGGAGGGATGAGCAGTTCTTC
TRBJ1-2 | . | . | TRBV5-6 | CASSFPGTPGIGYTF | TGTGCCAGCAGCTTCCCCGGGACTCCTGGCATTGGCTACACCTTC
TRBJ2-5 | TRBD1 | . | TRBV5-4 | CASSSTGYETQYF | TGTGCCAGCAGCTCGACAGGGTACGAGACCCAGTACTTC